This record concerns one T cell receptor (beta chain) sequence. The antigen remains unidentified. These data are taken from a study of vaccination effects on CD4 cells after COVID-19. About the research overall: Two-dose vaccination with either BNT162b2 or mRNA-1273 was given to the participants. Study-level points and caveats: Marked clonal contraction was seen in infection- and vaccine-induced clones late after vaccination. Limitations: small convalescent group and missing early post-infection timepoints.

Before sequencing took place, the ViraFEST assay used viral peptide pools to expand antigen-specific CD4+ T cells. Following a 10-day culture, CD4+ T cells were purified. The individual was infected with SARS-CoV-2 between March and December 2020, as confirmed by PCR. Germline V gene lookup returns CDR1 KGHDR and CDR2 SFDVKD. The CDR3 extends over 14 amino acids. The junction had 1 base not matched to a gene; V was cut back by 3 bases and J by 4 bases. Some clones are missing from TCRdb's copy, which holds only in-frame ones; the method was immunoSEQ multiplex PCR. The sample has approximately 31,000 clones, more than 60% seen once.

The sample consisted of CD4+ T cells from PBMCs cultured with a peptide pool, taken before COVID-19 vaccination. The receptor was derived from a human donor who had a prior SARS-CoV-2 infection. The chain employs TRBV24-1 and TRBJ1-5; 8 bases agree with TRBD1. The CDR3 reads CATSDDRGNQPQHF. The CDR3 nucleotides read TGTGCCACCAGTGATGACAGGGGTAATCAGCCCCAGCATTTT.